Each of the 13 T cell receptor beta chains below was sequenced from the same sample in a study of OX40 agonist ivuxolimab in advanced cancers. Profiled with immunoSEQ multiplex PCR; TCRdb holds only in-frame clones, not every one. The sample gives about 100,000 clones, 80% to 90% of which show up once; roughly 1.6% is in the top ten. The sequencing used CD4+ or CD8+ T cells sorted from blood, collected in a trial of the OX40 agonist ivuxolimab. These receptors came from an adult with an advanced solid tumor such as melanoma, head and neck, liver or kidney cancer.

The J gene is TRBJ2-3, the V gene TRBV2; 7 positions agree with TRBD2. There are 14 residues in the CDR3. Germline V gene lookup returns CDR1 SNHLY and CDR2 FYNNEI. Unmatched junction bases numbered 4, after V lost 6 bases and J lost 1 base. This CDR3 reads CASSLADRTDTQYF. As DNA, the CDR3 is TGTGCCAGCAGCCTAGCGGACCGCACAGATACGCAGTATTTT.

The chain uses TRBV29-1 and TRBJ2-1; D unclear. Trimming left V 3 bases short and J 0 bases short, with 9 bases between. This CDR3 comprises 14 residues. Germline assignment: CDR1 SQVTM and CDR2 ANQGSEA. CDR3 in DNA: TGCAGCGTTGACAGGTCGAGCTCCTACAATGAGCAGTTCTTC. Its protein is CSVDRSSSYNEQFF.

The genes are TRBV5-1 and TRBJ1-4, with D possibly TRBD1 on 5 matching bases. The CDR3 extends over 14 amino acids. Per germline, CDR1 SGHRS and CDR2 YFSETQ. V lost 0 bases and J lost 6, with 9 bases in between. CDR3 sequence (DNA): TGCGCCAGCAGCTTGGAAGCGGGGGATGAAAAACTGTTTTTT. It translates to CASSLEAGDEKLFF. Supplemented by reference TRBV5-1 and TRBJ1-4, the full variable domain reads KAGVTQTPRYLIKTRGQQVTLSCSPISGHRSVSWYQQTPGQGLQFLFEYFSETQRNKGNFPGRFSGRQFSNSRSEMNVSTLELGDSALYLCASSLEAGDEKLFFGSGTQLSVL.

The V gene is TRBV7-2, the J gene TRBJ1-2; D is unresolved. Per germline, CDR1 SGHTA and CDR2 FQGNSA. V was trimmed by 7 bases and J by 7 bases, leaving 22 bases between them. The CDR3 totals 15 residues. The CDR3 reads CASTPAQRMGTGYTF. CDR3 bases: TGTGCCAGCACCCCCGCCCAGAGGATGGGAACTGGCTACACCTTC.

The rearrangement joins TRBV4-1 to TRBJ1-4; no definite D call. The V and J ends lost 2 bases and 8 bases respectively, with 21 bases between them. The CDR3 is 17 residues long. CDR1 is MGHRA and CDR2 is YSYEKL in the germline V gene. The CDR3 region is CASSQPTAGRVKEKLFF. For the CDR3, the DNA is TGCGCCAGCAGCCAACCAACCGCGGGGAGAGTTAAGGAAAAACTGTTTTTT.

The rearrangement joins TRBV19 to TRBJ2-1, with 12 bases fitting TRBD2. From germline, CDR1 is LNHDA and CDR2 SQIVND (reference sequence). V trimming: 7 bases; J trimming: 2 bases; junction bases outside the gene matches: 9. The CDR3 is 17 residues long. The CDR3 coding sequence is TGTGCCAGTAAACTAGCGGGAGGATACAATACCTACAATGAGCAGTTCTTC. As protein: CASKLAGGYNTYNEQFF.

The CDR3 reads CASSFGDSQETQYF. The CDR3 region has the DNA TGCGCCAGCAGCTTCGGGGACAGTCAAGAGACCCAGTACTTC. The J gene is TRBJ2-5, the V gene TRBV5-1, with 7 nucleotides matching TRBD1. CDR1 is SGHRS and CDR2 is YFSETQ in the germline V gene. Trimming took 2 bases from V and 2 from J; bases not matched to a gene: 3. CDR3 length: 14 amino acids.

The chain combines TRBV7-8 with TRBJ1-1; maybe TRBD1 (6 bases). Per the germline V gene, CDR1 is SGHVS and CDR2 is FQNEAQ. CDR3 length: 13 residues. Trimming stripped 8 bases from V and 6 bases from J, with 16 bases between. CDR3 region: CASLGGLRAEAFF. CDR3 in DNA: TGTGCCAGCCTAGGGGGGTTAAGGGCTGAAGCTTTCTTT.

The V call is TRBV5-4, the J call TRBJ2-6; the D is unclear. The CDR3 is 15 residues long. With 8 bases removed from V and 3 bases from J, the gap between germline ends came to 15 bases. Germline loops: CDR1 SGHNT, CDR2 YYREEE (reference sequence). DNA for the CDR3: TGTGCCAGTCAGCCTAGGGTCGGTGGGGCCAACGTCCTGACTTTC. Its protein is CASQPRVGGANVLTF. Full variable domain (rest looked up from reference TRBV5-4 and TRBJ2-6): ETGVTQSPTHLIKTRGQQVTLRCSSQSGHNTVSWYQQALGQGPQFIFQYYREEENGRGNFPPRFSGLQFPNYSSELNVNALELDDSALYLCASQPRVGGANVLTFGAGSRLTVL.

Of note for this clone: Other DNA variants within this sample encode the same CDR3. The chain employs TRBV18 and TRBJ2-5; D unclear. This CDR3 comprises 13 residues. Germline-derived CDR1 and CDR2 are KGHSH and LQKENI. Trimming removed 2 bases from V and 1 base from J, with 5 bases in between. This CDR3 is CASSPTVQETQYF. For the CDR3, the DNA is TGTGCCAGCTCACCAACGGTCCAAGAGACCCAGTACTTC.

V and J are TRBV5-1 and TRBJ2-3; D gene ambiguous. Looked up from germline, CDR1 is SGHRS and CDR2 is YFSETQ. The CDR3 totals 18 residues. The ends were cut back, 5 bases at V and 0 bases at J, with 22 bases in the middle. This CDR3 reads CASSPSVQIQTSTDTQYF. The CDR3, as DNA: TGCGCCAGCAGTCCCTCAGTCCAGATCCAAACTAGCACAGATACGCAGTATTTT.

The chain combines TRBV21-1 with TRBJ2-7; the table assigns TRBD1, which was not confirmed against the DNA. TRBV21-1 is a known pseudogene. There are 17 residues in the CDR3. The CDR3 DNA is TGTGCCAGCAGCAAAGCTGCTACGGCAGGGGGCACCTACGAGCAGTACTTC. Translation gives CASSKAATAGGTYEQYF.

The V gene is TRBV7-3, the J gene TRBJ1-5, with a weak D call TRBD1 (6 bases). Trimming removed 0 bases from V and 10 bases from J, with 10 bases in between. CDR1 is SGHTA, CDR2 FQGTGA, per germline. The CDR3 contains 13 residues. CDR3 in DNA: TGTGCCAGCAGCTTAACGAACAGGGAACCCCAGCATTTT. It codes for CASSLTNREPQHF. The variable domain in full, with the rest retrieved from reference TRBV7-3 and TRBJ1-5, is GAGVSQTPSNKVTEKGKYVELRCDPISGHTALYWYRQSLGQGPEFLIYFQGTGAADDSGLPNDRFFAVRPEGSVSTLKIQRTERGDSAVYLCASSLTNREPQHFGDGTRLSIL.